The entry below gives a single TCR beta chain sequence along with its context. Trimming removed 6 bases from V and 11 bases from J; junction bases left unmatched: 9. From germline, CDR1 is LNHDA and CDR2 SQIVND (reference sequence). The length of the CDR3 is 14 residues. The data were produced by immunoSEQ multiplex PCR, yet TCRdb's version contains in-frame clones alone and is incomplete. The table includes 250,000 or so clones, roughly 84% detected once. The sample comes from a study of blood T cell repertoires in COVID-19. This receptor was taken from a woman between 50 and 59 years old who had been exposed to COVID-19. Source material: PBMCs or T cells enriched from blood (not recorded which). The chain carries TRBV19 and TRBJ1-5; 11 bases are a match to TRBD1. CDR3 sequence: CASRRTGGHPTQHF. DNA of the CDR3: TGTGCCAGTAGGCGGACAGGGGGCCACCCCACCCAGCATTTT.